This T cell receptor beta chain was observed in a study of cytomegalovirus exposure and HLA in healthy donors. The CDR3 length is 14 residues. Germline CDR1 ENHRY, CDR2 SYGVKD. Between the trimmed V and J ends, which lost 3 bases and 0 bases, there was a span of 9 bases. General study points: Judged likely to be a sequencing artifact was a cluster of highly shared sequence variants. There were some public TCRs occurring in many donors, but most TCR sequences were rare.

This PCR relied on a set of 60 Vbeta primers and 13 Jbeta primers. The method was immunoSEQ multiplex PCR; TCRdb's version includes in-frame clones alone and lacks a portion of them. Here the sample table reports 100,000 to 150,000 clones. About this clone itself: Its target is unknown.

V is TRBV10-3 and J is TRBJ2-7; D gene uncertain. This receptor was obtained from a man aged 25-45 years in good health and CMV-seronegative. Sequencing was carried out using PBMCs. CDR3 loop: CAISDVSGSYEQYF. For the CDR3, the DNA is TGTGCCATCAGTGACGTCTCAGGCTCCTACGAGCAGTACTTC.